This T cell receptor (beta chain) was obtained from a study of blood T cells in healthy people across ages. The CDR3 spans 15 residues. Trimming removed 4 bases from V and 7 bases from J; junction bases left unmatched: 12. Germline loops: CDR1 SEHNR, CDR2 FQNEAQ (reference sequence). It was with a sample-barcoded 5' primer and a J-beta primer mix that a second PCR of roughly 7 to 12 cycles was run. The template-switch adaptor was a 5' adaptor with 12 random nucleotides. It tagged each cDNA molecule. Each of the samples gave a minimum of 2.5 million paired-end reads that contained CDR3. Via MiXCR, TCRdb re-called the 5' RACE reads, giving one row per CDR3 protein. The table has roughly 2 million distinct CDR3 sequences, roughly 49% seen once; the top ten hold over 2%. Study observations and caveats: Expanded clonotype shifts may have been confounded, as the donors had an unknown CMV status. TCR beta diversity, measured per million T cells, fell in a roughly linear way with age.

Regarding this clonotype: What it binds is unknown.

The origin of this receptor is a woman aged 40-49 years in good health. What was sequenced was blood. The chain employs TRBV7-9 and TRBJ2-7, with 8 bases fitting TRBD2. CDR3 DNA sequence: TGTGCCAGCAGCTCACGGGGGGGCGCGATAGATGAGCAGTACTTC. It is translated as CASSSRGGAIDEQYF.